This T cell receptor (beta chain) was recovered during a study of T cell responses to AZD1222 COVID-19 vaccine. The study, taken as a whole, reports: Along spike, vaccine-associated CD4 TCRs were found throughout, with dominance at 160-218 and 743-854. Unmutated regions of variants are reportedly targeted by nearly half of spike-specific TCRs. Elevations in Spike-specific TCR breadth and depth followed administration of two AZD1222 doses.

CDR1 and CDR2 from the germline V gene are MDHEN and SYDVKM. Trimming shortened V by 2 bases and J by 8 bases, and 15 bases separated the two germline ends. The CDR3 totals 15 residues. On this clone: Its specificity is unknown.

TCRdb's copy holds only in-frame clones and misses some; the assay was immunoSEQ multiplex PCR. The sample contains tens of thousands of clones, roughly 88% of which appear only once. The specimen was peripheral blood, collected 28 days after the second AZD1222 dose. The V and J genes are TRBV28 and TRBJ1-4; D might be TRBD1 (5 bases). This clonotype was obtained from an adult who received the AZD1222 COVID-19 vaccine. DNA of the CDR3: TGTGCCAGCAGTTTAGTCGGGCAGGGATTGGAAAAACTGTTTTTT. It encodes CASSLVGQGLEKLFF.